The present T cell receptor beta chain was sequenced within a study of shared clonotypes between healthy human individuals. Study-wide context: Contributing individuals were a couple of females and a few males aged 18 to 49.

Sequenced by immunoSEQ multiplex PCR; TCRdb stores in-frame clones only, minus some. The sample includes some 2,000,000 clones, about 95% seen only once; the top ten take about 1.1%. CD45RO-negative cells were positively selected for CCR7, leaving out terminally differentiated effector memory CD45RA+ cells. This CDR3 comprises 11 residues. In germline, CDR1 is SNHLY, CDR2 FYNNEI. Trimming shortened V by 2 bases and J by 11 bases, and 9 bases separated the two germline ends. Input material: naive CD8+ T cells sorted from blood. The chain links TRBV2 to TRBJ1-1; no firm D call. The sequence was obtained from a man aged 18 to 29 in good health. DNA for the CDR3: TGTGCCAGCAGTGAAAGTCCCGTGGCTTTCTTT. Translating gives CASSESPVAFF.